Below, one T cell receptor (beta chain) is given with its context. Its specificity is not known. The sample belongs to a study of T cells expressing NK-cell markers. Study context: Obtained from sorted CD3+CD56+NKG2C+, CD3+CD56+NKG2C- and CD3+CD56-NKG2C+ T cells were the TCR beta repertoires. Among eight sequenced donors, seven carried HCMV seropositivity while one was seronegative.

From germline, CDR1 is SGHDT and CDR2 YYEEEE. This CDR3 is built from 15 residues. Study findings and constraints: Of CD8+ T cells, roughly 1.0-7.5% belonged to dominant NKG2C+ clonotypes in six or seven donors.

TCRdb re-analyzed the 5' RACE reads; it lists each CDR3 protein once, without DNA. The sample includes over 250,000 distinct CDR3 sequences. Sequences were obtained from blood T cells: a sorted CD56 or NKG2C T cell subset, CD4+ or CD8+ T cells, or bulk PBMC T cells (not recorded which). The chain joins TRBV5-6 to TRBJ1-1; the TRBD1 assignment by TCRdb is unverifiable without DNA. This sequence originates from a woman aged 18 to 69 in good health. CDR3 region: CASSSMPRDRPEAFF. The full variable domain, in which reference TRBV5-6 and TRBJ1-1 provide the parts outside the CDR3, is DAGVTQSPTHLIKTRGQQVTLRCSPKSGHDTVSWYQQALGQGPQFIFQYYEEEERQRGNFPDRFSGHQFPNYSSELNVNALLLGDSALYLCASSSMPRDRPEAFFGQGTRLTVV.